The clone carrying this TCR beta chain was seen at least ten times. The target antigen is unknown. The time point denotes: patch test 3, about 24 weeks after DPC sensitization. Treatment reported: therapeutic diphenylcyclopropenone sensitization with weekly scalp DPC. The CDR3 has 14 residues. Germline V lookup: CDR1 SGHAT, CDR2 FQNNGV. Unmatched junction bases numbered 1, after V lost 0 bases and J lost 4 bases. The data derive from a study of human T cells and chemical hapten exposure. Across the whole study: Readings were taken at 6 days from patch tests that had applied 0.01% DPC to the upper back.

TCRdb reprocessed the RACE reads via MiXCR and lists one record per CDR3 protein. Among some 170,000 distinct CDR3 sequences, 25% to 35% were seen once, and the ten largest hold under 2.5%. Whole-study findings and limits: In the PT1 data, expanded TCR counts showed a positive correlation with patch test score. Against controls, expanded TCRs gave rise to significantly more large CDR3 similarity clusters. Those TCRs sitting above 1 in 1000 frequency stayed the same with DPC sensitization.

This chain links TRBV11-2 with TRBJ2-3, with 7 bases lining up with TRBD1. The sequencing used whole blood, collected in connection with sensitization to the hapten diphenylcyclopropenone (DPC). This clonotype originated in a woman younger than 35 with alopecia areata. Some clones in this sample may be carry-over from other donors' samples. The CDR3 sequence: CASSLDRGPDTQYF. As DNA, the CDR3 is TGTGCCAGCAGCTTAGATAGGGGGCCAGATACGCAGTATTTT.